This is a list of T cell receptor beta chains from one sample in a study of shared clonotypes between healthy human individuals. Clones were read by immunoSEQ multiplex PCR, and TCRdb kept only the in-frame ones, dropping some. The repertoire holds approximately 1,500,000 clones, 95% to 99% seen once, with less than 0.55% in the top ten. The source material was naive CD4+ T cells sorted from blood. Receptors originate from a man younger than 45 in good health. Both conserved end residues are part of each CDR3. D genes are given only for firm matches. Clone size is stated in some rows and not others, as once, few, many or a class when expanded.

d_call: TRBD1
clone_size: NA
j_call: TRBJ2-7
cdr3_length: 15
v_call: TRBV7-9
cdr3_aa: CASSSLGTGSYEQYF

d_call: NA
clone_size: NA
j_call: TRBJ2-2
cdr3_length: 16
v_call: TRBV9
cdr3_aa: CASSVELTPRTGELFF

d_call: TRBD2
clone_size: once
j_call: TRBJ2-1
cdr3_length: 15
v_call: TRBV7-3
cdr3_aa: CASSLVLAGGDEQFF

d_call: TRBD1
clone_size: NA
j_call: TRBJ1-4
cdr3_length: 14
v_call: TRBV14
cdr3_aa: CASSLGQGAGKLFF

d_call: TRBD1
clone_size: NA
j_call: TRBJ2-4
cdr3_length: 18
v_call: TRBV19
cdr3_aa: CASTPGQVAGTDQNIQYF

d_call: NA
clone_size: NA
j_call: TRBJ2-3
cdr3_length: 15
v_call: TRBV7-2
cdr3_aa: CASSLDRYNTDTQYF

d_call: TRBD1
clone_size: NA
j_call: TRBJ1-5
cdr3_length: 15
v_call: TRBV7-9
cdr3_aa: CASSLTGGRAQPQHF

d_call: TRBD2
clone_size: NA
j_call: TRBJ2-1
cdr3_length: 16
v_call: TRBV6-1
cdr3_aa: CASSDHLAGVYNEQFF

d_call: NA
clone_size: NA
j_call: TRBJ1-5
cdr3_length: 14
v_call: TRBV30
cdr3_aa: CAWSVLAGDQPQHF

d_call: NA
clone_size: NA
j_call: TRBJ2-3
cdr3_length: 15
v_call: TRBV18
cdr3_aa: CASSPGGINTDTQYF

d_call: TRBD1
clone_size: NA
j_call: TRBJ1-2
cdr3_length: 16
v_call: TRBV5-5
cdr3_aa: CASSLPTFEGAGGYTF

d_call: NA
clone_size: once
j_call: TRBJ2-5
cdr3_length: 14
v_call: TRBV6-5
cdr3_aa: CASSQSGPQETQYF

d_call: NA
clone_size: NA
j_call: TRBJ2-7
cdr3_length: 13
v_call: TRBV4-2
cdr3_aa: CASSRGSSNEQYF

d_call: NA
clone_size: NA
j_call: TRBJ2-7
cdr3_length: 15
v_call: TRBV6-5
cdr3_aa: CASSSANRRSYEQYF

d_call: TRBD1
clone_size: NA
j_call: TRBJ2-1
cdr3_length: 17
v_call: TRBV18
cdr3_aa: CASSPRTGLGSYNEQFF